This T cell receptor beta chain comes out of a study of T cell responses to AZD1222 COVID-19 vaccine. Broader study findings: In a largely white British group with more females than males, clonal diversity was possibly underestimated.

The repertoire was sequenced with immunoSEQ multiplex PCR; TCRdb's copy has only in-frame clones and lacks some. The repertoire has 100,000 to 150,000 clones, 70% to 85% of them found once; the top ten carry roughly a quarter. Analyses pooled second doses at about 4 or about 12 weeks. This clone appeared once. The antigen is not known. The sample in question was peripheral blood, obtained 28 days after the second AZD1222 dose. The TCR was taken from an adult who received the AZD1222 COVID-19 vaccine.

CDR3 region: CASSPRERGPKQFF. DNA of the CDR3: TGTGCCAGCAGTCCCCGAGAAAGGGGTCCGAAGCAGTTCTTC. The chain is built from TRBV28 and TRBJ2-1, with TRBD1 as a possible D gene (5 bases). Germline CDR1 and CDR2: MDHEN and SYDVKM. V gave up 5 bases and J gave up 11 bases, with 19 bases separating them. The CDR3 has 14 residues.